One T cell receptor beta chain is described in this entry. The antigen is undetermined. The entry originates in a study of monozygotic twins with inflammatory bowel disease. The study's findings and limits: Telling apart the different T cell subtypes was not possible. In these data, no single strong IBD-associated signal or clonotype received support.

The germline V gene encodes CDR1 MNHNS and CDR2 SASEGT. The length of the CDR3 is 14 residues. Samples each yielded cDNA through eight separate reactions. Reanalyzing the 5' RACE reads, TCRdb keeps one entry per CDR3 protein, without DNA. This sample contains 420,000 or so distinct CDR3 sequences. The clonotype comes from a human donor with ulcerative colitis or Crohn's disease, or a healthy co-twin of an affected twin (not recorded which). The sample consisted of blood. The chain links TRBV6-1 to TRBJ2-3; TCRdb lists TRBD1, though no DNA is available to test this call. CDR3 amino acids: CASKKLPHTDTQYF.